The 9 T cell receptor beta chains presented below share a single source sample, sequenced in a study of T cell repertoires in cytomegalovirus infection (dated by TCRdb to between 2018 and 2021). Sequenced using an Illumina HiSeq 1500. In TCRdb, the public reads were trimmed at Q25 with fastp and aligned with MiXCR, with productive beta chains retained. Entries that share a CDR3 protein sequence are merged under the most common genes and DNA. The sample table shows tens of thousands of distinct CDR3 sequences, and 20% to 25% are seen once. The top ten constitute over 60% of the sample. The sample's treatment or condition label, in plain terms: in vitro stimulation with specific CMV peptide epitopes to enrich CMV-specific T cells. The antigens of these receptors remain unknown. The material was CD8+ T cells from cultured PBMCs, obtained from culture after CMV antigen stimulation. The receptors originated from a human donor in good health (CMV status not recorded). Some clones in this sample may be carry-over from other donors' samples.

This clonotype has more than one count but fewer than ten. This sequence joins TRBV7-8 and TRBJ1-4, with 7 nucleotides matching TRBD1. Germline CDR1 SGHVS, CDR2 FQNEAQ. CDR3 length: 16 residues. V lost 6 bases and J lost 8; bases outside the gene matches: 15. CDR3 loop: CASSLGSGTEDEKLFF. The CDR3 region has the DNA TGTGCCAGCAGTCTAGGATCCGGGACAGAGGACGAAAAACTGTTTTTT. Supplemented by reference TRBV7-8 and TRBJ1-4, the full variable domain reads GAGVSQSPRYKVAKRGQDVALRCDPISGHVSLFWYQQALGQGPEFLTYFQNEAQLDKSGLPSDRFFAERPEGSVSTLKIQRTQQEDSAVYLCASSLGSGTEDEKLFFGSGTQLSVL.

This chain links TRBV7-2 with TRBJ2-5, with no clear D. CDR3 length: 16 residues. The germline V and J ends were trimmed by 2 bases and 1 base, with 14 bases remaining between them. The germline CDR1 and CDR2 sequences are SGHTA and FQGNSA. CDR3: CASSLKERDPQETQYF. For the CDR3, the DNA is TGTGCCAGCAGCTTAAAGGAACGCGACCCCCAAGAGACCCAGTACTTC.

This clonotype was detected a few times. The chain recombines TRBV20-1 with TRBJ2-7; D is uncertain. Germline V gene lookup returns CDR1 DFQATT and CDR2 SNEGSKA (reference sequence). Trimming stripped 0 bases from V and 2 bases from J, with 11 bases between. The CDR3 totals 14 residues. CDR3 loop: CSARDPDLTYEQYF. The CDR3 coding sequence is TGCAGTGCTAGAGATCCGGACCTAACCTACGAGCAGTACTTC.

V and J are TRBV2 and TRBJ2-3, with D perhaps matching TRBD1 (6 bases). Looked up from germline, CDR1 is SNHLY and CDR2 is FYNNEI. V shed 2 bases and J shed 3 bases, with 9 bases lying between them. The CDR3 sequence is 14 residues long. The CDR3, as DNA: TGTGCCAGCAGTGAAATCCAGGGGACAGATACGCAGTATTTT. Amino acid sequence: CASSEIQGTDTQYF.

This clonotype appeared a few times. J is TRBJ2-1 and V is TRBV29-1; tentative D call: TRBD1 (5 bases). This CDR3 is built from 12 residues. Per the germline V gene, CDR1 is SQVTM and CDR2 is ANQGSEA. The ends were cut back, 6 bases at V and 4 bases at J, with 10 bases in the middle. The CDR3 loop reads CSVAGFYNEQFF. The CDR3 coding sequence is TGCAGCGTGGCAGGGTTTTACAATGAGCAGTTCTTC.

This chain links TRBV28 with TRBJ1-2; a weak D match, TRBD1 (6 bases). Germline CDR1 reads MDHEN; CDR2 reads SYDVKM. Trimming took 5 bases from V and 5 from J, leaving 18 bases between them. This CDR3 contains 15 residues. CDR3 nucleotide sequence: TGTGCCAGCAGTCCCACGGACAGCTCTAGATATGGCTACACCTTC. Translation gives CASSPTDSSRYGYTF.

The chain recombines TRBV7-8 with TRBJ2-1; 14 bases match TRBD2. The germline V gene has CDR1 SGHVS and CDR2 FQNEAQ. The J segment lost 5 bases and the V segment lost 3 bases, leaving 0 bases of the junction unmatched. The CDR3 covers 15 residues. The CDR3 DNA reads as TGTGCCAGCAGCTTGACTAGCGGGGGGGACAATGAGCAGTTCTTC. Its protein is CASSLTSGGDNEQFF.

The rearrangement joins TRBV7-2 to TRBJ2-7; 9 bases agree with TRBD2. The CDR3 has 14 amino acids. J lost 3 bases, V lost 2 bases, and 2 bases had no gene match. Per germline, CDR1 SGHTA and CDR2 FQGNSA. The CDR3 coding sequence is TGTGCCAGCAGCTTATCGACTAGCGGCTACGAGCAGTACTTC. The encoded protein is CASSLSTSGYEQYF. The complete variable domain, with remaining parts taken from reference TRBV7-2 and TRBJ2-7, reads GAGVSQSPSNKVTEKGKDVELRCDPISGHTALYWYRQSLGQGLEFLIYFQGNSAPDKSGLPSDRFSAERTGGSVSTLTIQRTQQEDSAVYLCASSLSTSGYEQYFGPGTRLTVT.

The rearrangement uses TRBV15 and TRBJ2-3; 14 positions match TRBD2. The CDR3 runs 15 residues. J gave up 6 bases and V 3 bases, and 2 bases lay outside the gene matches. The germline gives CDR1 LNHNV, CDR2 YYDKDF (reference sequence). DNA for the CDR3: TGTGCCACCAGCAGGACTAGCGGGGGGGCCGATACGCAGTATTTT. It is translated as CATSRTSGGADTQYF.